The 24 T cell receptor beta chains below all came from one sample that was sequenced in a study of T cell changes during pregnancy in multiple sclerosis. Clones were read by immunoSEQ multiplex PCR, and TCRdb kept only the in-frame ones, dropping some. This table has 95,000 to 100,000 clones, about 90% appearing once. The sequences come from peripheral blood, collected in the second trimester of pregnancy. The receptors originated from a female donor with multiple sclerosis, enrolled in a pregnancy study.

This clone was counted only a few times. The rearrangement joins TRBV6-5 to TRBJ1-2, with 9 nucleotides matching TRBD1. This CDR3 contains 12 residues. The V gene's germline CDR1 is MNHEY and CDR2 SVGAGI. Germline trimming cut 5 bases from V and 12 bases from J; bases unmatched to any gene: 7. The CDR3 is CASSRGTGNNTF. CDR3 nucleotides: TGTGCCAGCAGTCGCGGGACAGGGAATAACACCTTC.

The chain links TRBV28 to TRBJ1-2; 10 nucleotides align to TRBD1. The V gene's germline CDR1 is MDHEN and CDR2 SYDVKM. The CDR3 is made up of 13 amino acids. Trimming removed 6 bases from V and 3 bases from J; junction bases left unmatched: 1. CDR3 coding DNA: TGTGCCAGCAGGGGGACAGGGGACTATGGCTACACCTTC. Translated, it gives CASRGTGDYGYTF.

This chain connects TRBV27 to TRBJ1-5; D uncertain. Per germline, CDR1 MNHEY and CDR2 SMNVEV (reference sequence). The CDR3 consists of 15 residues. The V gene lost 1 base and the J gene lost 0 bases, with 7 bases spanning the gap. This CDR3 is CASSLYGNSNQPQHF. The CDR3 region has the DNA TGTGCCAGCAGTTTATACGGGAATAGCAATCAGCCCCAGCATTTT.

By share, this clone ranks as medium-sized (0.01 to 0.1%). The J gene is TRBJ2-5, the V gene TRBV11-2; D may be TRBD1 (5 bases). Trimming removed 6 bases at V and 5 bases at J, with 16 bases between. This CDR3 comprises 14 residues. Germline assignment: CDR1 SGHAT and CDR2 FQNNGV. DNA for the CDR3: TGTGCCAGCAGTTCAACGCAGGGTCGTGAGACCCAGTACTTC. This encodes CASSSTQGRETQYF. The full variable domain, with the rest looked up from reference TRBV11-2 and TRBJ2-5, is EAGVAQSPRYKIIEKRQSVAFWCNPISGHATLYWYQQILGQGPKLLIQFQNNGVVDDSQLPKDRFSAERLKGVDSTLKIQPAKLEDSAVYLCASSSTQGRETQYFGPGTRLLVL.

This chain links TRBV28 with TRBJ2-1; TRBD2 aligns across 10 bases. The CDR3 consists of 13 residues. Germline V gives CDR1 MDHEN, CDR2 SYDVKM. V was pared by 6 bases and J by 6 bases, with 2 bases of the junction left unmatched. The CDR3 reads CASRWTSGNEQFF. CDR3 nucleotides: TGTGCCAGCAGGTGGACTAGCGGCAATGAGCAGTTCTTC.

This chain joins TRBV19 and TRBJ2-2; a possible D gene is TRBD1 (5 bases). Germline CDR1 LNHDA, CDR2 SQIVND (reference sequence). V was shortened by 2 bases and J by 6 bases, with 16 bases between the two germline ends. The CDR3 is made up of 16 amino acids. The CDR3 DNA reads TGTGCCAGTAGTATAAGCCAGGGTAGAATGGCCGGGGAGCTGTTTTTT. Its protein product is CASSISQGRMAGELFF.

As DNA, the CDR3 is TGTGCCAGCAGCGGTTACAGGGCCCCCACATCAGATACGCAGTATTTT. Protein sequence: CASSGYRAPTSDTQYF. The V call is TRBV9, the J call TRBJ2-3; possibly TRBD1 for D (6 bases). Trimming left V 3 bases short and J 4 bases short, with 18 bases between. CDR1 SGDLS and CDR2 YYNGEE come from the germline V gene. The CDR3 spans 16 residues.

This CDR3 reads CASTQQGNEKLFF. In nucleotides, the CDR3 is TGTGCCAGCACCCAGCAGGGAAATGAAAAACTGTTTTTT. The rearrangement joins TRBV6-5 to TRBJ1-4; D is possibly TRBD1 (5 bases). V shed 7 bases and J shed 5 bases, with 11 bases lying between them. There are 13 residues in the CDR3. Germline lookup yields CDR1 MNHEY and CDR2 SVGAGI.

This clone was observed a few times. The chain has TRBV19 and TRBJ1-1; no clear D gene. V was clipped by 1 base and J by 2 bases, with 11 bases between them. This CDR3 contains 15 residues. Germline values: CDR1 LNHDA, CDR2 SQIVND (reference sequence). In DNA form, the CDR3 reads TGTGCCAGTAGTATAGTACTCCTAACTAACACTGAAGCTTTCTTT. This gives the protein CASSIVLLTNTEAFF.

The chain employs TRBV2 and TRBJ1-2, with 7 bases matching TRBD1. Germline trimming cut 2 bases from V and 0 bases from J; bases unmatched to any gene: 3. This CDR3 region has 15 residues. The germline V gene has CDR1 SNHLY and CDR2 FYNNEI. The CDR3 region has the DNA TGTGCCAGCAGTGAAACAGGGGCCTCTAACTATGGCTACACCTTC. This translates into CASSETGASNYGYTF.

The chain recombines TRBV5-4 with TRBJ2-1; TRBD2 matches at 11 bases. The CDR3 is 16 residues long. J gave up 6 bases and V 4 bases, and 9 bases lay outside the gene matches. Germline values: CDR1 SGHNT, CDR2 YYREEE (reference sequence). CDR3 bases: TGTGCCAGCAGCGCCCCCCGACTAGCGGGACTCAATGAGCAGTTCTTC. Translated: CASSAPRLAGLNEQFF. Together with reference TRBV5-4 and TRBJ2-1, the CDR3 gives the full variable domain: ETGVTQSPTHLIKTRGQQVTLRCSSQSGHNTVSWYQQALGQGPQFIFQYYREEENGRGNFPPRFSGLQFPNYSSELNVNALELDDSALYLCASSAPRLAGLNEQFFGPGTRLTVL.

The V gene is TRBV27, the J gene TRBJ2-7, with 8 bases that match TRBD1. The length of the CDR3 is 16 residues. Germline assignment: CDR1 MNHEY and CDR2 SMNVEV (reference sequence). Trimming at V came to 0 bases and at J to 5 bases, leaving 9 bases not matched to a gene. CDR3 amino acids: CASSLSPGTGIHEQYF. The CDR3 nucleotides read TGTGCCAGCAGTTTATCCCCCGGGACAGGCATTCACGAGCAGTACTTC.

The V call is TRBV19, the J call TRBJ1-1; D not certain. Germline lookup yields CDR1 LNHDA and CDR2 SQIVND (reference sequence). V was trimmed by 5 bases and J by 7 bases, leaving 17 bases between them. The CDR3 contains 14 residues. CDR3 amino acids: CASSRYGSNGEAFF. The CDR3 DNA sequence: TGTGCCAGTAGTCGGTACGGGTCGAATGGTGAAGCTTTCTTT.

This rearrangement joins TRBV18 to TRBJ1-1, with 8 bases lining up with TRBD1. CDR3 length: 15 amino acids. J lost 2 bases, V lost 6 bases, and 8 bases had no gene match. CDR1 KGHSH and CDR2 LQKENI come from the germline V gene. The CDR3 DNA is TGTGCCAGCTCTGAAACAGGGGGTAGAAACACTGAAGCTTTCTTT. Translation: CASSETGGRNTEAFF.

The genes are TRBV5-6 and TRBJ1-1; D is undetermined. CDR1 is SGHDT and CDR2 is YYEEEE in the germline V gene. The V and J ends lost 1 base and 2 bases respectively, with 6 bases between them. The CDR3 loop spans 13 amino acids. The chain's CDR3 is CASSLQINTEAFF. The CDR3 region has the DNA TGTGCCAGCAGCTTGCAGATAAACACTGAAGCTTTCTTT.

The chain uses TRBV6-6 and TRBJ2-3; a possible D gene is TRBD2 (6 bases). The germline V gene encodes CDR1 MNHNY and CDR2 SVGAGI (reference sequence). Deletions cut 4 bases from V and 0 bases from J, with 11 bases between. The CDR3 consists of 15 residues. The CDR3 nucleotides are TGTGCCAGCAGTTTATCGGGAGCTAGCACAGATACGCAGTATTTT. It encodes CASSLSGASTDTQYF.

This clone was observed a single time. The chain is built from TRBV9 and TRBJ2-7; TRBD1 matches at 9 bases. V was pared by 0 bases and J by 4 bases, with 2 bases of the junction left unmatched. Per germline, CDR1 SGDLS and CDR2 YYNGEE. CDR3 length equals 14 residues. The CDR3 nucleotides read TGTGCCAGCAGCGTAGGGACAGGGGCGTACGAGCAGTACTTC. This encodes CASSVGTGAYEQYF.

The chain links TRBV5-4 to TRBJ2-7; 11 nucleotides agree with TRBD2. Trimming at V came to 1 base and at J to 3 bases, leaving 0 bases not matched to a gene. This CDR3 has 14 residues. Germline CDR1 reads SGHNT; CDR2 reads YYREEE (reference sequence). The CDR3 region has the DNA TGTGCCAGCAGCTTGACTAGCGGGAGCTACGAGCAGTACTTC. Protein product: CASSLTSGSYEQYF.

The rearrangement uses TRBV5-1 and TRBJ1-2; D not resolved. There are 13 residues in the CDR3. Trimming removed 6 bases from V and 1 base from J, with 10 bases in between. Germline V gene data show CDR1 as SGHRS and CDR2 as YFSETQ. The DNA for the CDR3 is TGCGCCAGCAAACAGACGGATAACTATGGCTACACCTTC. This gives the protein CASKQTDNYGYTF.

The chain recombines TRBV2 with TRBJ1-2; D is unresolved. V was pared by 8 bases and J by 3 bases, with 10 bases between. This CDR3 is built from 12 residues. Germline-derived CDR1 and CDR2 are SNHLY and FYNNEI. CDR3 residues: CASAWGDYGYTF. The CDR3, as DNA: TGTGCCAGCGCGTGGGGAGACTATGGCTACACCTTC. Using reference TRBV2 and TRBJ1-2 for the parts outside the CDR3, the full variable domain is EPEVTQTPSHQVTQMGQEVILRCVPISNHLYFYWYRQILGQKVEFLVSFYNNEISEKSEIFDDQFSVERPDGSNFTLKIRSTKLEDSAMYFCASAWGDYGYTFGSGTRLTVV.

The V and J genes are TRBV9 and TRBJ2-7; D unclear. The CDR3 is 13 residues long. Looked up from germline, CDR1 is SGDLS and CDR2 is YYNGEE. The V and J ends lost 0 bases and 0 bases respectively, with 4 bases between them. CDR3 amino acids: CASSVDSSYEQYF. CDR3 bases: TGTGCCAGCAGCGTAGACAGCTCCTACGAGCAGTACTTC.

The chain couples TRBV5-1 to TRBJ1-1, with TRBD1 matching over 8 bases. With 3 bases clipped from V and 4 bases from J, the junction kept 2 bases outside the gene matches. The germline V gene has CDR1 SGHRS and CDR2 YFSETQ. The CDR3 covers 13 residues. CDR3 sequence: CASSSRGPTEAFF. The CDR3 nucleotides read TGCGCCAGCAGCTCCAGGGGGCCCACTGAAGCTTTCTTT.

The rearrangement joins TRBV7-2 to TRBJ2-3; no clear D. Trimming left V 5 bases short and J 0 bases short, with 12 bases between. This CDR3 has 15 amino acids. Per the germline V gene, CDR1 is SGHTA and CDR2 is FQGNSA. In DNA, the CDR3 is TGTGCCAGCAGCCCTAGACCCCTAAGCACAGATACGCAGTATTTT. Amino acids: CASSPRPLSTDTQYF.

The chain joins TRBV19 to TRBJ2-1; D is ambiguous. V shed 4 bases and J shed 9 bases, with 10 bases lying between them. Per the germline V gene, CDR1 is LNHDA and CDR2 is SQIVND (reference sequence). The CDR3 runs to 12 residues. DNA for the CDR3: TGTGCCAGTAGTAGTGGGCTTGGTGAGCAGTTCTTC. Translating it yields CASSSGLGEQFF. The full variable domain, in which reference TRBV19 and TRBJ2-1 provide the parts outside the CDR3, is DGGITQSPKYLFRKEGQNVTLSCEQNLNHDAMYWYRQDPGQGLRLIYYSQIVNDFQKGDIAEGYSVSREKKESFPLTVTSAQKNPTAFYLCASSSGLGEQFFGPGTRLTVL.